This T cell receptor beta chain was captured in a study of naive and memory T cell subsets. An oligonucleotide containing a UMI was ligated to the 3' end of TCR cDNA. Four PCR rounds used nested alpha and beta constant region primers plus the SP2 primer. In TCRdb, the 5' RACE reads were re-called with MiXCR into one record per CDR3 protein. This sample has 25,000 to 35,000 distinct CDR3 sequences, with around 15% found just once. The receptor comes from a female donor in good health.

CDR3 sequence reads: CSGKRNTEAFF. The CDR3 DNA is TGCAGTGGGAAGAGGAACACTGAAGCTTTCTTT. The chain has TRBV20-1 and TRBJ1-1; D gene unclear. Trimming took 7 bases from V and 1 from J, leaving 7 bases between them. The V gene's germline CDR1 is DFQATT and CDR2 SNEGSKA (reference sequence). This CDR3 is built from 11 residues.